These T cell receptor beta chains were read from a single sample in a study of CD8 T cells in ankylosing spondylitis. TCRdb re-called the 5' RACE reads through MiXCR, storing one row per CDR3 protein. The table records 200,000 to 250,000 distinct CDR3 sequences, around 18% of them present only once. Material for sequencing was blood, either unsorted or a sorted T cell fraction (not recorded which). The source is a male donor with ankylosing spondylitis. CDR3s include the opening cysteine and the closing phenylalanine or tryptophan. The D gene is left open where the match is weak. Rows give clone size only sometimes, using once, few, many, or a class for an expanded clone.

V gene,J gene,D gene,CDR3 length,clone size,CDR3 DNA,CDR3 protein
TRBV12-3/TRBV12-4,TRBJ1-4,NA,15,NA,TGTGCCAGCAGTACCACTTGGGGAGGGAATGAAAAACTGTTTTTT,CASSTTWGGNEKLFF
TRBV29-1,TRBJ2-3,NA,16,few,TGCAGCGTTGCCGATCCCCCGGGGTTGAGTGGAGATACGCAGTATTTT,CSVADPPGLSGDTQYF
TRBV7-8,TRBJ1-5,NA,15,few,TGTGCCAGCAGCTTAGTAGAGGGCCCCAATCAGCCCCAGCATTTT,CASSLVEGPNQPQHF
TRBV5-6,TRBJ1-6,TRBD1,15,NA,TGTGCCAGCAGCACCCTGACAGGGGGGACTTCACCCCTCCACTTT,CASSTLTGGTSPLHF
TRBV4-1,TRBJ2-3,NA,15,many,TGCGCCAGCAGCCAAGAAACGAGAGGATCAGATACGCAGTATTTT,CASSQETRGSDTQYF
TRBV13,TRBJ1-1,NA,14,few,TGTGCCAGCAGCTTCTCCGACAGCACTGGGAAAGCTTTCTTT,CASSFSDSTGKAFF
TRBV19,TRBJ2-1,NA,13,few,TGTGCCAGTAGTTCTGCCCGCTACAATGAGCAGTTCTTC,CASSSARYNEQFF
TRBV5-5,TRBJ2-1,NA,15,few,TGTGCCAGCAGTCATGGGACGGTCCTCGGCCATGAGCAGTTCTTC,CASSHGTVLGHEQFF
TRBV25-1,TRBJ2-2,NA,16,few,TGTGCCAGCAGTGAATTGCCCGACACCAACACCGGGGAGCTGTTTTTT,CASSELPDTNTGELFF
TRBV2,TRBJ2-2,NA,13,NA,TGTGCCAGCGGTGGTTACCGAACCGGGGAGCTGTTTTTT,CASGGYRTGELFF
TRBV7-7,TRBJ2-5,TRBD1,15,NA,TGTGCTAGCAGCTTAGGAGCAGGGGGTGGAGAGACCCAGTACTTC,CASSLGAGGGETQYF
TRBV10-3,TRBJ1-1,NA,16,once,TGTGCCATCAGTGGGACCACCGGAGAGGAGAACACTGAAGCTTTCTTT,CAISGTTGEENTEAFF
TRBV3-1,TRBJ1-4,NA,12,NA,TGTGCCAGCAGCGATGGACTTGAAAAACTGTTTTTT,CASSDGLEKLFF
TRBV21-1,TRBJ2-5,NA,14,NA,TGTGCCAGCAGCAAAGGGGGAGGGCGAAAGACCCAGTACTTC,CASSKGGGRKTQYF
TRBV12-3/TRBV12-4,TRBJ2-1,NA,12,many,TGTGCCAGCAGCCTAGGTCTCGGTGAGCAGTTCTTC,CASSLGLGEQFF
TRBV29-1,TRBJ2-5,TRBD2,18,few,TGCAGCGTGACAATTCAACAGGGTTTTGGACTAGCGGAAGAGACCCAGTACTTC,CSVTIQQGFGLAEETQYF
TRBV12-3/TRBV12-4,TRBJ2-7,NA,15,NA,TGTGCCAGCAGTTCCCTAGCGAGCCCCTCCTACGAGCAGTACTTC,CASSSLASPSYEQYF
TRBV2,TRBJ1-3,NA,14,once,TGTGCCAGCAGCGACAGGAGGTCTGGAAACACCATATATTTT,CASSDRRSGNTIYF
TRBV6-1,TRBJ1-5,NA,13,NA,TGTGCCAGCAGTGAATTTAGTAATCAGCCCCAGCATTTT,CASSEFSNQPQHF
TRBV7-9,TRBJ1-1,NA,16,many,TGTGCCAGCAGCTTAGGTGTGGGACCCCAGGACACTGAAGCTTTCTTT,CASSLGVGPQDTEAFF
TRBV2,TRBJ2-5,NA,14,NA,TGTGCCAGCAGTGGATCAGGGACACAAGAGACCCAGTACTTC,CASSGSGTQETQYF
TRBV7-6,TRBJ2-7,NA,16,few,TGTGCCAGCAGCTTATACCCTCGGGAGTTAACAAAGGAGCAGTACTTC,CASSLYPRELTKEQYF
TRBV12-3/TRBV12-4,TRBJ2-7,TRBD2,13,few,TGTGCCAGCAGTCTGGGACTAGGGGGCGAGCAGTACTTC,CASSLGLGGEQYF
TRBV7-8,TRBJ2-1,NA,11,NA,TGTGCCAGCAGCAGCGGAGCTGAGCAGTTCTTC,CASSSGAEQFF
TRBV21-1,TRBJ2-1,NA,16,few,TGTGCCAGCAGCGTAAAGGTCCGGGAAGCCTACAATGAGCAGTTCTTC,CASSVKVREAYNEQFF
TRBV15,TRBJ2-7,NA,14,NA,TGTGCCACCAGCAGAGATTCCCCAGGGGACGAGCAGTACTTC,CATSRDSPGDEQYF
TRBV15,TRBJ2-3,TRBD1,14,few,TGTGCCACCAGCAGGGACAGGGTAGGAGATACGCAGTATTTT,CATSRDRVGDTQYF
TRBV2,TRBJ2-5,NA,12,few,TGTGCCAGCAGTGAGTTTCAAGAGACCCAGTACTTC,CASSEFQETQYF
TRBV29-1,TRBJ2-7,NA,11,few,TGCAGCGTATTCAGGGGCTACGAGCAGTACTTC,CSVFRGYEQYF
TRBV4-2,TRBJ1-2,NA,14,few,TGTGCCAGCAGCCAAGATCTTTTAGACTATGGCTACACCTTC,CASSQDLLDYGYTF
TRBV18,TRBJ1-1,NA,11,few,TGTGCCAGCTCACCATTCACTGAAGCTTTCTTT,CASSPFTEAFF
TRBV6-4,TRBJ2-1,NA,13,many,TGTGCCAGCAGTGAAGGGGAGCAGGGTGAGCAGTTCTTC,CASSEGEQGEQFF
TRBV7-2,TRBJ2-3,NA,13,few,TGTGCCAGCAGCCCCGGGACGGCGGGTACGCAGTATTTT,CASSPGTAGTQYF
TRBV19,TRBJ2-7,TRBD1,14,few,TGTGCCAGTACTCAGGACAGGAGCTCCTACGAGCAGTACTTC,CASTQDRSSYEQYF
TRBV20-1,TRBJ2-7,NA,16,NA,TGCAGTGCTAGAGATTTCCAGGGGGGTATGGGATACGAGCAGTACTTC,CSARDFQGGMGYEQYF
TRBV29-1,TRBJ1-1,NA,11,few,TGCAGCGTGGGTAACCTATTAGAAGCTTTCTTT,CSVGNLLEAFF
TRBV6-1,TRBJ2-2,NA,15,few,TGTGCCAGCAGTGAATTTGGACTTACCACCGGGGAGCTGTTTTTT,CASSEFGLTTGELFF
TRBV7-9,TRBJ2-7,NA,11,few,TGTGCCAGCGGAACACCTTACGAGCAGTACTTC,CASGTPYEQYF
TRBV6-2/TRBV6-3,TRBJ1-5,NA,17,NA,TGTGCCAGCAGTTACTCGCCGGGACCAAATAGCAATCAGCCCCAGCATTTT,CASSYSPGPNSNQPQHF
TRBV4-2,TRBJ1-4,NA,16,few,TGTGCCAGCAGCCAAGAATGGGGGTACACTAATGAAAAACTGTTTTTT,CASSQEWGYTNEKLFF
TRBV5-4,TRBJ2-3,TRBD2,14,NA,TGTGCCAGCAACTCCGGGACTACCACAGATACGCAGTATTTT,CASNSGTTTDTQYF
TRBV6-5,TRBJ2-7,NA,14,few,TGTGCCAGCAGTTTGTATGGGCTGCCGGGAGAGCAGTACTTC,CASSLYGLPGEQYF
TRBV7-2,TRBJ2-7,NA,16,few,TGTGCCAGCAGCTTACCCACCGGACACATCTCCTACGAGCAGTACTTC,CASSLPTGHISYEQYF
TRBV4-1,TRBJ1-2,NA,12,NA,TGCGCCAGCAGCCAAGACGACTATGGCTACACCTTC,CASSQDDYGYTF
TRBV7-6,TRBJ2-3,TRBD1,15,few,TGTGCCAGCAGCTTAAAACAGGGGTTAACAGATACGCAGTATTTT,CASSLKQGLTDTQYF
TRBV12-3/TRBV12-4,TRBJ2-1,NA,12,many,TGTGCCAGCAGTCCCCCCGGGACTGAGCAGTTCTTC,CASSPPGTEQFF
TRBV12-3/TRBV12-4,TRBJ2-1,NA,13,few,TGTGCCAGCAGAGAGTCTATGTCACTAGAGCAGTTCTTC,CASRESMSLEQFF
TRBV11-2,TRBJ1-5,NA,15,few,TGTGCCAGCAGCTTAGTCGGGGATAGCAATCAGCCCCAGCATTTT,CASSLVGDSNQPQHF
TRBV27,TRBJ2-3,NA,15,NA,TGTGCCAGCAGTCTCCTTAGCGGCAGCACAGATACGCAGTATTTT,CASSLLSGSTDTQYF
TRBV27,TRBJ2-1,NA,14,NA,TGTGCCAGCAGTTCCGGGGGAGAGTGGAATGAGCAGTTCTTC,CASSSGGEWNEQFF
TRBV7-9,TRBJ1-1,NA,13,few,TGTGCCAGCAGCCCCGTGGGGCGGGGTGAAGCTTTCTTT,CASSPVGRGEAFF
TRBV12-3/TRBV12-4,TRBJ2-7,NA,11,once,TGTGCCAGCAGCGGGGGTCTGGAGCAGTACTTC,CASSGGLEQYF
TRBV20-1,TRBJ2-1,NA,14,many,TGCAGTGCTAGATTCGGGGACGTCCACAATGAGCAGTTCTTC,CSARFGDVHNEQFF
TRBV5-1,TRBJ1-1,NA,14,many,TGCGCCAGCAGCTTATGGGGAGGTGACACTGAAGCTTTCTTT,CASSLWGGDTEAFF
TRBV28,TRBJ2-7,NA,15,NA,TGTGCCAGCAGTTTCAGGGGCCCTAGCTCCTACGAGCAGTACTTC,CASSFRGPSSYEQYF
TRBV4-3,TRBJ1-2,NA,15,few,TGCGCCAGCAGCCAAGATACCGGGACGTTCTATGGCTACACCTTC,CASSQDTGTFYGYTF
TRBV12-3/TRBV12-4,TRBJ1-2,NA,15,NA,TGTGCCAGCAGTCGACTACCGGGTCTAGGCTATGGCTACACCTTC,CASSRLPGLGYGYTF
TRBV2,TRBJ2-7,TRBD2,16,NA,TGTGCCAGCAGTACTACTAGCGGGGGGCCTACCTACGAGCAGTACTTC,CASSTTSGGPTYEQYF
TRBV11-1,TRBJ2-5,TRBD2,18,NA,TGTGCCAGCAGCCGTCCCATCGAGACTAGCGGGGTCCAAGAGACCCAGTACTTC,CASSRPIETSGVQETQYF
TRBV12-3/TRBV12-4,TRBJ2-7,TRBD2,14,few,TGTGCCAGCAGTTTTGGGACTAGCGCATACGAGCAGTACTTC,CASSFGTSAYEQYF